The TCR beta chain under discussion was sequenced for a study of blood T cell repertoires in COVID-19. Turning to the study itself: PBMCs, B-cell-depleted T cells, or T cells were the source of the cDNA or gDNA that made up the material.

Per the study methods: For nucleated cells, counts were estimated from reference gene primer amplification. Method: immunoSEQ multiplex PCR; TCRdb's copy keeps in-frame clones and lacks some. That table supplies the V and J calls and clone size; D and trimming were determined from the DNA. This sample has about 220,000 clones; around 90% occur once, and the top ten carry roughly 14%. V lost 0 bases and J lost 3, with 9 bases in between. There are 14 residues in the CDR3. CDR1 is SGHTA, CDR2 FQGNSA, per germline. Participants came from some 23 US areas, aged roughly 18 to 90 years. Which cohort a participant joined came from the clinical history participants gave.

This rearrangement joins TRBV7-2 to TRBJ2-7; D gene uncertain. The clonotype originates from a woman aged 45-65 years with acute COVID-19. The sequencing input was PBMCs or T cells enriched from blood (not recorded which). The CDR3 loop reads CASSLAKPNYEQYF. CDR3 coding DNA: TGTGCCAGCAGCTTAGCGAAGCCTAACTACGAGCAGTACTTC.